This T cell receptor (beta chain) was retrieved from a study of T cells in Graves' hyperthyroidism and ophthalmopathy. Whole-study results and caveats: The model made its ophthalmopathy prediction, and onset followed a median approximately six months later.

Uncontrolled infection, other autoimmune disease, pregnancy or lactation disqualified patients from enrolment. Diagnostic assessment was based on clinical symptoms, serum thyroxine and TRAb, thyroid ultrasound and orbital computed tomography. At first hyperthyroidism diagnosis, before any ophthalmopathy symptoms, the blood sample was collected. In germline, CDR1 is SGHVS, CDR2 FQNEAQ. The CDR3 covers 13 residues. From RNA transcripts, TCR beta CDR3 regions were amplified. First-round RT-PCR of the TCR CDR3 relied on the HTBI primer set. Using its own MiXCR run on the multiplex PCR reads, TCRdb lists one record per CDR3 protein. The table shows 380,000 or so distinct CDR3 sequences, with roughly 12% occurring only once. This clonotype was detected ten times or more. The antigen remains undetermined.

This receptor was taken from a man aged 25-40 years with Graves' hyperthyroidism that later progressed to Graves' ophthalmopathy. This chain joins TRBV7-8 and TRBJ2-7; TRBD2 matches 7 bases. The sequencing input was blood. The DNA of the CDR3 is TGTGCTAAACAAGGGAGGGGCGAGTTACAGCAGTACTTC. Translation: CAKQGRGELQQYF.